This T cell receptor beta chain was documented in a study of T-cell reconstitution after alpha-beta-depleted transplantation in children. Library preparation (for TCRbeta) was performed with unique molecular identifiers. Using its own MiXCR run on the PCR reads, TCRdb lists one record per CDR3 protein. The sample records under 450,000 distinct CDR3 sequences, about an eighth being singletons. The V gene end was trimmed by 4 bases and the J gene end by 4 bases; junction bases not matched to a gene: 10. This CDR3 has 16 amino acids. Germline lookup yields CDR1 SGHKS and CDR2 YYEKEE (reference sequence).

Sequencing was performed on PBMCs, taken from the stem cell graft. The chain employs TRBV5-5 and TRBJ2-5, with 10 bases lining up with TRBD1. The origin of this receptor is a human donor who donated a stem cell graft to a child with Fanconi anemia. CDR3 in DNA: TGTGCCAGCAGCGCCGGGACAGGGGTTCTTGGAGAGACCCAGTACTTC. Protein: CASSAGTGVLGETQYF.